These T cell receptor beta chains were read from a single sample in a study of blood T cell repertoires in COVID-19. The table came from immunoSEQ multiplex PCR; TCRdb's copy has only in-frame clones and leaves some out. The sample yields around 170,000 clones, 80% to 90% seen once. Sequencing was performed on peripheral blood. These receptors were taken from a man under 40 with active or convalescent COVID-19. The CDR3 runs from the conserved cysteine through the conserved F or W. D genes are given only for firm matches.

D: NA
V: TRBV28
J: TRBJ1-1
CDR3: CASSLRGATFF

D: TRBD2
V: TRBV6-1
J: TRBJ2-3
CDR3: CASSARLAGGADTQYF

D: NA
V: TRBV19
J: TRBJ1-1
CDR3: CASRPTGTGEGAFF

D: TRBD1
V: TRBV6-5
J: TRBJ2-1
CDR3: CATRTGVNEQFF

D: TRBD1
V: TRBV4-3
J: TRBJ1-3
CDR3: CASSQVKAGTASSGNTIYF

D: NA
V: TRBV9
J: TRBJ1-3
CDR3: CASSVVGNRATGNTIYF

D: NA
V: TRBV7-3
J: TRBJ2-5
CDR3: CASSPLGGEQETQYF

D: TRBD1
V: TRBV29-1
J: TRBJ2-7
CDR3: CSVSGTGIYEQYF

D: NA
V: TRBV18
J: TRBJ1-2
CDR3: CASSPDRNEVYTF

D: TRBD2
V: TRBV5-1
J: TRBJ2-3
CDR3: CASSRGLAGAYTDTQYF

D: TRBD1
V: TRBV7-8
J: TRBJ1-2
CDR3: CASSSDRGRNYGYTF

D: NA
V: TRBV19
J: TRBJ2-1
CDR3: CASSIGGASSYNEQFF

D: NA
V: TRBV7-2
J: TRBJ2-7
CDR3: CASSVEGGSAYEQYF

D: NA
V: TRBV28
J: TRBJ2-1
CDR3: CASSFPGESRQQFF

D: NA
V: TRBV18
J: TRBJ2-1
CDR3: CASSRAGDSYNEQFF

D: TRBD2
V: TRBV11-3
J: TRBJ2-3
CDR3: CASSARTSGRGTDTQYF

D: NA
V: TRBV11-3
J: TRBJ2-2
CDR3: CASSTTGINTGELFF

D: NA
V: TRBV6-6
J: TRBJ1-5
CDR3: CASSRIAGAYSNQPQHF

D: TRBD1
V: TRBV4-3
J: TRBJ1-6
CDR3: CASSPPGTGNSPLHF

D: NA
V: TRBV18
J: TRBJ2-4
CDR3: CASSPGTEAKNIQYF

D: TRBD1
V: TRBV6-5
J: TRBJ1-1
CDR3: CASSLRTGLGTEAFF

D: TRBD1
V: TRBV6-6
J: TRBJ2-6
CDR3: CASSPRTGRSGANVLTF

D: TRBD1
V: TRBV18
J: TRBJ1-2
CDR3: CASSPGQGPLFYGYTF

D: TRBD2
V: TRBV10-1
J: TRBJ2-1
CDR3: CASSEETSGKFYNEQFF

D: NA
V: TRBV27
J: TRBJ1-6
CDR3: CASSFGTLEPLHF

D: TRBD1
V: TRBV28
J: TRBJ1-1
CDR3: CASSLSRGLGTEAFF

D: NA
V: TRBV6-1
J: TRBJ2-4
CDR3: CASSEARGAASKNIQYF

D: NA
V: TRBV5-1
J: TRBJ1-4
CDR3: CASRVRETATNEKLFF

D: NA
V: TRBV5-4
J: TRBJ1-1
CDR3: CASSSGVNTEAFF

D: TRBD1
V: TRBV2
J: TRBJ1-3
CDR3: CASSETGPGNTIYF

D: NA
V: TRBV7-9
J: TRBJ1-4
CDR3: CASSARQADNEKLFF

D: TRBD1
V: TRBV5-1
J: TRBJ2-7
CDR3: CASSLKPTGTGGEEQYF

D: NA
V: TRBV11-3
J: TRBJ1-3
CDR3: CASSLLFGTASGNTIYF

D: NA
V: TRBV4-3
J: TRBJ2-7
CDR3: CASSPGGSRHEQYF

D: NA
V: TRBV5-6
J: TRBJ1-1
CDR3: CASSSLRSYGEGTTTEAFF

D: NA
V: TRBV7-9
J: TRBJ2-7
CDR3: CASSLPQGYEQYF

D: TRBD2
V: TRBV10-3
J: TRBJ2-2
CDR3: CAISPGTSGPNTGELFF

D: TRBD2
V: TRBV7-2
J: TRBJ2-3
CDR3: CASSWGLAGGSDTQYF

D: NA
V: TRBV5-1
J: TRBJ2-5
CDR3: CASSGDIPGQETQYF

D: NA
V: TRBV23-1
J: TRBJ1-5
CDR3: CASGRRVEGNQPQHF

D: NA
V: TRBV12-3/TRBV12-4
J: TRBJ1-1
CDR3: CASTEAPRTEAFF

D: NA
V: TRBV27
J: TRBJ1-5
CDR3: CASRPQGYSNQPQHF